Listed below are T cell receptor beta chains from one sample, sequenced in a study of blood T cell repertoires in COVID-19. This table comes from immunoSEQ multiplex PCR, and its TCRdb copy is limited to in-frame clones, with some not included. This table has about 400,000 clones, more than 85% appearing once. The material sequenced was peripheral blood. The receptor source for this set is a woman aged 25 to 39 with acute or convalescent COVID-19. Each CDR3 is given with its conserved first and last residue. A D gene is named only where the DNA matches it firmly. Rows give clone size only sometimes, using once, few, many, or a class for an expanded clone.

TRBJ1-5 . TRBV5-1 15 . CASSLLSGGNQPQHF TGCGCCAGCAGCTTGTTATCCGGAGGGAATCAGCCCCAGCATTTT
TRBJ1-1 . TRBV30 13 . CAWSGTWRGGAFF TGTGCCTGGTCCGGGACCTGGAGGGGTGGCGCTTTCTTT
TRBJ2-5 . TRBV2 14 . CASNSGQLQETQYF TGTGCCAGCAACTCCGGACAGCTTCAAGAGACCCAGTACTTC
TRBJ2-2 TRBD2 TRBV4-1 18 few CASSQQLAGGGSTGELFF TGCGCCAGCAGCCAACAACTAGCGGGGGGTGGGAGCACCGGGGAGCTGTTTTTT
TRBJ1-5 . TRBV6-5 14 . CASTVFSLNQPQHF TGTGCCAGCACGGTATTCTCTCTTAATCAGCCCCAGCATTTT
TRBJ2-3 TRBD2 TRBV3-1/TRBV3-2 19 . CASSQDNPGLAGGRDTQYF TGTGCCAGCAGCCAAGATAATCCGGGACTAGCGGGCGGTAGAGATACGCAGTATTTT
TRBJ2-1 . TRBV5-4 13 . CASSLLTGYEQFF TGTGCCAGCAGCTTGCTAACAGGGTATGAGCAGTTCTTC
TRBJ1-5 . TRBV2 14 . CASSSGDSNQPQHF TGTGCCAGCTCATCAGGGGATAGCAATCAGCCCCAGCATTTT
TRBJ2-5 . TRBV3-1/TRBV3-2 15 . CASSRSSGGRETQYF TGTGCCAGCAGCCGTTCCTCGGGGGGCCGGGAGACCCAGTACTTC
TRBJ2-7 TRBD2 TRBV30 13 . CAGVNSGGYEQYF TGTGCTGGGGTTAATAGCGGGGGCTACGAGCAGTACTTC
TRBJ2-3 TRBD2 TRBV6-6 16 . CASSPELAKSTDTQYF TGTGCCAGCAGCCCCGAACTAGCGAAAAGCACAGATACGCAGTATTTT
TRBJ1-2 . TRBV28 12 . CASSLTGGGYTF TGTGCCAGCAGTCTGACAGGCGGAGGCTACACCTTC
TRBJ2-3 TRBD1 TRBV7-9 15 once CASSSPDPGGDTQYF TGTGCCAGCAGCTCACCCGATCCAGGGGGAGATACGCAGTATTTT
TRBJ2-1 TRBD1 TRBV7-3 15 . CASSLWDRGLNEQFF TGTGCCAGCAGCTTATGGGACAGGGGGCTGAATGAGCAGTTCTTC
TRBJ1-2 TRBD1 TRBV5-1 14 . CASSAGQGVYGYTF TGCGCCAGCAGCGCGGGACAGGGGGTCTATGGCTACACCTTC
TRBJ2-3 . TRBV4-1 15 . CASSQGRGAGDTQYF TGCGCCAGCAGCCAAGGCAGGGGGGCCGGAGATACGCAGTATTTT
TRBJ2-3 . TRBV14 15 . CASSPLGLDTDTQYF TGTGCCAGCAGCCCCCTGGGACTTGACACAGATACGCAGTATTTT
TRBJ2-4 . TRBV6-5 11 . CASSPGNIQYF TGTGCCAGCAGTCCAGGAAACATTCAGTACTTC
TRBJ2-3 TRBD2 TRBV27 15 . CASSLSAGGTDTQYF TGTGCCAGCAGTTTATCAGCGGGGGGCACAGATACGCAGTATTTT
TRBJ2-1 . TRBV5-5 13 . CASSPDRDNEQFF TGTGCCAGCAGCCCCGACAGAGACAATGAGCAGTTCTTC
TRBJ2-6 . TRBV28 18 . CASTAQSHWGAGANVLTF TGTGCCAGCACCGCACAAAGTCATTGGGGGGCTGGGGCCAACGTCCTGACTTTC
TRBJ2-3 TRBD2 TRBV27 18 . CASSSPPGLAGGTDTQYF TGTGCCAGCAGTTCCCCCCCGGGACTAGCGGGGGGCACAGATACGCAGTATTTT
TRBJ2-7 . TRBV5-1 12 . CASSHDRDEQYF TGCGCCAGCAGCCACGACAGAGACGAGCAGTACTTC
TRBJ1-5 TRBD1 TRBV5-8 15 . CASSPGTDSNQPQHF TGTGCCAGCAGCCCCGGGACAGATAGCAATCAGCCCCAGCATTTT
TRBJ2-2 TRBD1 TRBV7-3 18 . CASSLPAWTGLNTGELFF TGTGCCAGCAGCTTACCGGCATGGACAGGGCTGAACACCGGGGAGCTGTTTTTT
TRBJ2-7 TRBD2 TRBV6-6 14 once CASSYTSGWDEQYF TGTGCCAGCAGTTACACTAGCGGTTGGGACGAGCAGTACTTC
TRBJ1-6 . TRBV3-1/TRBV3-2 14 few CASRPTGLNSPLHF TGTGCCAGCAGGCCAACAGGGCTAAATTCACCCCTCCACTTT
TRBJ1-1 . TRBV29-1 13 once CSVGSGINTEAFF TGCAGCGTTGGATCGGGAATCAACACTGAAGCTTTCTTT
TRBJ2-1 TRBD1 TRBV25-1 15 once CASSEWYGQVHEQFF TGTGCCAGCAGTGAATGGTATGGACAGGTCCATGAGCAGTTCTTC
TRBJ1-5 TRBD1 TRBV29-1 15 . CSVSLSRGGNQPQHF TGCAGCGTATCCCTGTCCAGGGGGGGCAATCAGCCCCAGCATTTT
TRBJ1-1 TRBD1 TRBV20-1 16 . CSASSRTGPMNTEAFF TGCAGTGCTAGTTCTCGGACAGGGCCGATGAACACTGAAGCTTTCTTT
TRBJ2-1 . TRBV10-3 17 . CAISESGGEGRGNEQFF TGTGCCATCAGTGAGTCCGGAGGTGAGGGTCGCGGTAATGAGCAGTTCTTC
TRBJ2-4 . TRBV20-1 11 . CSASRGGIQYF TGCAGTGCTTCCCGAGGGGGAATTCAGTACTTC
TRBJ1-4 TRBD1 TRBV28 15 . CASSRRQGADEKLFF TGTGCCAGCAGTCGCCGACAGGGAGCGGATGAAAAACTGTTTTTT
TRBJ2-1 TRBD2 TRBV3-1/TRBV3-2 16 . CASSLDVRTSWNEQFF TGTGCCAGCAGCCTCGATGTTCGGACTAGTTGGAATGAGCAGTTCTTC
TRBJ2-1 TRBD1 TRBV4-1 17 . CASSQEGTGLSYNEQFF TGCGCCAGCAGCCAAGAAGGGACAGGGTTGTCCTACAATGAGCAGTTCTTC
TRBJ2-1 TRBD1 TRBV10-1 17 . CASSDASGQGSHNEQFF TGCGCCAGCAGTGACGCGTCTGGACAGGGTTCCCACAATGAGCAGTTCTTC
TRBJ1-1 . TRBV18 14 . CASSPGQINTEAFF TGTGCCAGCTCACCTGGCCAGATTAACACTGAAGCTTTCTTT
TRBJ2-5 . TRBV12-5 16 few CASGFGAPSYQETQYF TGTGCTAGTGGTTTCGGTGCTCCTTCATATCAAGAGACCCAGTACTTC
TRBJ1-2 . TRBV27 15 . CASSSPAARVSGYTF TGTGCCAGCAGTTCCCCGGCTGCTCGGGTATCGGGCTACACCTTC